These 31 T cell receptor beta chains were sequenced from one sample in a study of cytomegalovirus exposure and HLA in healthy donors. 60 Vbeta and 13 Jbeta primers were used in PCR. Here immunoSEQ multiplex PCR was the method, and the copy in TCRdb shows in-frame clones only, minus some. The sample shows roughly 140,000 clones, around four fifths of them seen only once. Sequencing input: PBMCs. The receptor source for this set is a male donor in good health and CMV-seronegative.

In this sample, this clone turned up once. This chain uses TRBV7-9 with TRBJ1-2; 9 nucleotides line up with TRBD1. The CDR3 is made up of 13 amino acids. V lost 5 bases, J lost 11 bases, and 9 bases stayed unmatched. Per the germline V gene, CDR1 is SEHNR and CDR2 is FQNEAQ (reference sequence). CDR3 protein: CASSAQGAELYTF. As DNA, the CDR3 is TGTGCCAGCAGCGCACAGGGGGCGGAATTGTACACCTTC. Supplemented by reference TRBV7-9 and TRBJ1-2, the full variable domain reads DTGVSQNPRHKITKRGQNVTFRCDPISEHNRLYWYRQTLGQGPEFLTYFQNEAQLEKSRLLSDRFSAERPKGSFSTLEIQRTEQGDSAMYLCASSAQGAELYTFGSGTRLTVV.

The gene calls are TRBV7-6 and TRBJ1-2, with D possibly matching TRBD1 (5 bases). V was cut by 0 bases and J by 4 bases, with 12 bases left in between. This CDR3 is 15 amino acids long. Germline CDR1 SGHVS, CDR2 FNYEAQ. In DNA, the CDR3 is TGTGCCAGCAGCTTAGCGCCGACAGCTTTCTATGGCTACACCTTC. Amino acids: CASSLAPTAFYGYTF.

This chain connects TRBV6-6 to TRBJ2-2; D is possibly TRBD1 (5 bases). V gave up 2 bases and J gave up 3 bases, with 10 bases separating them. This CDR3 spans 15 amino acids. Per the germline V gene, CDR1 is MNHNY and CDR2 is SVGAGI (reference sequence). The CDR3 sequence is CASSYVGPHTGELFF. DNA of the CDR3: TGTGCCAGCAGTTACGTGGGGCCCCACACCGGGGAGCTGTTTTTT.

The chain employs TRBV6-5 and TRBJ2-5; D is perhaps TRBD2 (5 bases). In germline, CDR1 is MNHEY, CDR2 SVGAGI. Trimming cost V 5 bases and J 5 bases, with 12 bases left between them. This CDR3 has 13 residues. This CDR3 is CASSREWSETQYF. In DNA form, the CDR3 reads TGTGCCAGCAGTCGGGAATGGTCGGAGACCCAGTACTTC.

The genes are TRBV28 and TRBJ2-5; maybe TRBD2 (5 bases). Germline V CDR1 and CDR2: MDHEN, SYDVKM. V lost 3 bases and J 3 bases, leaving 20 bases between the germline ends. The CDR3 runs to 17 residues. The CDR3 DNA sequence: TGTGCCAGCAGTTTTGTTTCAGCGGCGGCTCCTAAAGAGACCCAGTACTTC. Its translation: CASSFVSAAAPKETQYF.

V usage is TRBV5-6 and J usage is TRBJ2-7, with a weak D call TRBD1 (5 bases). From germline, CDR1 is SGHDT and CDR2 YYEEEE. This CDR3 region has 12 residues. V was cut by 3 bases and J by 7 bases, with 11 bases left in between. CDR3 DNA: TGTGCCAGCAGCTGGGGCCCTAATGAGCAGTACTTC. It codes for CASSWGPNEQYF.

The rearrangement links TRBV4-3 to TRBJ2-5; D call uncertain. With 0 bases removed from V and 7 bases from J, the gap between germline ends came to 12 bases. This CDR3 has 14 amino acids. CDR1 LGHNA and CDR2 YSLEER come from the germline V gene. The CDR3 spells CASSQETRRLTQYF. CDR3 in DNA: TGCGCCAGCAGCCAAGAAACTCGCCGGTTGACCCAGTACTTC.

This chain's CDR3 is CASSLQGLTYGYTF. In DNA, the CDR3 is TGTGCCAGCAGCCTACAGGGTTTAACCTATGGCTACACCTTC. V usage is TRBV5-4 and J usage is TRBJ1-2; weak D call: TRBD1 (6 bases). Per germline, CDR1 SGHNT and CDR2 YYREEE (reference sequence). V was trimmed by 4 bases and J by 4 bases, leaving 14 bases between them. The CDR3 runs 14 residues.

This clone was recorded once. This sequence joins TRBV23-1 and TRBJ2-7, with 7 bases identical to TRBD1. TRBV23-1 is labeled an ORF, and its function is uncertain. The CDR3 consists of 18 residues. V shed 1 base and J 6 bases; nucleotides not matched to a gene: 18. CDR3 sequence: CASSQLETGYEVRFEQYF. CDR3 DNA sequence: TGCGCCAGCAGTCAATTAGAGACAGGGTACGAAGTTCGTTTCGAGCAGTACTTC.

The CDR3: CASSPQQGNGEQYF. In DNA, the CDR3 is TGTGCCAGCTCACCACAGCAGGGAAACGGCGAGCAGTACTTC. This chain joins TRBV18 and TRBJ2-7; D is perhaps TRBD1 (5 bases). There are 14 residues in the CDR3. Germline CDR1 is KGHSH and CDR2 is LQKENI. V lost 1 base and J 6 bases, leaving 13 bases between the germline ends.

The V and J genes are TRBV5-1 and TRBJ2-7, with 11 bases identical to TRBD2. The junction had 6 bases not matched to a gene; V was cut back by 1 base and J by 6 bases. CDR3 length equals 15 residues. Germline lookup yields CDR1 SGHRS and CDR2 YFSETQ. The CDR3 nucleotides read TGCGCCAGCAGCTTGTTCTTAGCGGGAGGGGGCGAGCAGTACTTC. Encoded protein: CASSLFLAGGGEQYF.

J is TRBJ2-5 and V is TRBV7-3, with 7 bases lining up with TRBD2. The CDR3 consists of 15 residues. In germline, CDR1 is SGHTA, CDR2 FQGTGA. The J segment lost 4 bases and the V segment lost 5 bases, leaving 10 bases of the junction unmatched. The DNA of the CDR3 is TGTGCCAGCAGCAGTACCGGGACTACAGGAGAGACCCAGTACTTC. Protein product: CASSSTGTTGETQYF.

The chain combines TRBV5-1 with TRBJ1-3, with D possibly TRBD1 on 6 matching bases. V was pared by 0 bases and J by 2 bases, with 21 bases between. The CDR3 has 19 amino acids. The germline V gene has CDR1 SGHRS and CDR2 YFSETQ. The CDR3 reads CASSLGRTVQTGTGNTIYF. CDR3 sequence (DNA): TGCGCCAGCAGCTTGGGAAGGACAGTCCAAACGGGGACTGGAAACACCATATATTTT. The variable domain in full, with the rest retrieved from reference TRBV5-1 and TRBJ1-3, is KAGVTQTPRYLIKTRGQQVTLSCSPISGHRSVSWYQQTPGQGLQFLFEYFSETQRNKGNFPGRFSGRQFSNSRSEMNVSTLELGDSALYLCASSLGRTVQTGTGNTIYFGEGSWLTVV.

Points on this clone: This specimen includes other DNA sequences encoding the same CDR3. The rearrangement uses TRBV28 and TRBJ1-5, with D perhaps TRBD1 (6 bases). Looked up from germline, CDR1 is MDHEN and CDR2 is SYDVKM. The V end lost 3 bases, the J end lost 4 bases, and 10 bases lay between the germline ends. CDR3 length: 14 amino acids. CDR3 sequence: CASSFGQGNQPQHF. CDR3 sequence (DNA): TGTGCCAGCAGTTTCGGGCAGGGGAATCAGCCCCAGCATTTT.

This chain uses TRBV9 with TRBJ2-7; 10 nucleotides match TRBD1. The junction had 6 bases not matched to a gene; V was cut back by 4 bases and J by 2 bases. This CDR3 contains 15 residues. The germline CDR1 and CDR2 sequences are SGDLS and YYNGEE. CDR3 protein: CASSQEDRGPYEQYF. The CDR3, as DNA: TGTGCCAGCAGCCAAGAAGACAGGGGGCCCTACGAGCAGTACTTC.

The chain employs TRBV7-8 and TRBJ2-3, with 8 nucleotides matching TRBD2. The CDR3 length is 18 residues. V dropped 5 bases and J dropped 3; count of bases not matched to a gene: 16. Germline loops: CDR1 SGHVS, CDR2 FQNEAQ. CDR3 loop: CASSPTPGLVGLTDTQYF. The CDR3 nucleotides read TGTGCCAGCAGCCCCACCCCGGGACTAGTCGGTCTTACAGATACGCAGTATTTT.

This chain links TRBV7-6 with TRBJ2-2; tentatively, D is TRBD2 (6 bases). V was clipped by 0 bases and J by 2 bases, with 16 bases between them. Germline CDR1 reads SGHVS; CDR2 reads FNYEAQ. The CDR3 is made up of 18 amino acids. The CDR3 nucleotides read TGTGCCAGCAGCTTAGCGGGGGGTAGCGGCGTTAACACCGGGGAGCTGTTTTTT. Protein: CASSLAGGSGVNTGELFF.

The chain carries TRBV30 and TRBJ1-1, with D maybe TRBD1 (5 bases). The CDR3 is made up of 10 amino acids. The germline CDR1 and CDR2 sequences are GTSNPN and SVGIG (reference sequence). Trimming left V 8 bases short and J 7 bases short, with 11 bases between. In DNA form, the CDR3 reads TGTGCCGGGTGGGGCGGTGAAGCTTTCTTT. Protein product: CAGWGGEAFF.

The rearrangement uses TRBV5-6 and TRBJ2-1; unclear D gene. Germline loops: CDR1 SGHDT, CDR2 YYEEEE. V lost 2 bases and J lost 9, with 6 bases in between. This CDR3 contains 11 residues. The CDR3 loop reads CASSLWSEQFF. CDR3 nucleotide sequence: TGTGCCAGCAGCTTATGGAGTGAGCAGTTCTTC.

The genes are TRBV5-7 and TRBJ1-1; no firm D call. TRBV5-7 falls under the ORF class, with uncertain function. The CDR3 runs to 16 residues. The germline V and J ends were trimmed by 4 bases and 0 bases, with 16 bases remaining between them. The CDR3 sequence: CASSPGKCLMNTEAFF. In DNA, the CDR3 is TGTGCCAGCAGCCCGGGAAAGTGCCTAATGAACACTGAAGCTTTCTTT.

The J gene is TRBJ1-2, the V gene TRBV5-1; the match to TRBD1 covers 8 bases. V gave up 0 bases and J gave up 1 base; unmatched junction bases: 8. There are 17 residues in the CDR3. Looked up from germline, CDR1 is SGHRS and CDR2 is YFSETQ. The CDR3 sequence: CASSLVEGTGINYGYTF. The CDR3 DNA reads TGCGCCAGCAGCTTGGTGGAAGGGACAGGCATTAACTATGGCTACACCTTC.

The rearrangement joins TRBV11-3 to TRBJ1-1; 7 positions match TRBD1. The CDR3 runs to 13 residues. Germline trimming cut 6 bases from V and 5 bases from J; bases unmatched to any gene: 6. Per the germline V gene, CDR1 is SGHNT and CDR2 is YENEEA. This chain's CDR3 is CASSNRGWTEAFF. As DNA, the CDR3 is TGTGCCAGCAGTAACAGGGGATGGACTGAAGCTTTCTTT.

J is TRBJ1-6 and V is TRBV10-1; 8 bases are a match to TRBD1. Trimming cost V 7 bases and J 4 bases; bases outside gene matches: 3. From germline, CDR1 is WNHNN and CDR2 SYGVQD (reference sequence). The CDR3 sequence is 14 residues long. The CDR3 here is CASTRDRYNSPLHF. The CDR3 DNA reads TGCGCCAGCACCAGGGACAGGTATAATTCACCCCTCCACTTT.

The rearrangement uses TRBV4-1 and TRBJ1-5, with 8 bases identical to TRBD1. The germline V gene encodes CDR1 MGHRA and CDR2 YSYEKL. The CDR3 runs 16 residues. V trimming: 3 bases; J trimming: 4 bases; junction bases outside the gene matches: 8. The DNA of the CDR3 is TGCGCCAGCAGCCACACTCCGGGACAGGAGAATCAGCCCCAGCATTTT. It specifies CASSHTPGQENQPQHF.

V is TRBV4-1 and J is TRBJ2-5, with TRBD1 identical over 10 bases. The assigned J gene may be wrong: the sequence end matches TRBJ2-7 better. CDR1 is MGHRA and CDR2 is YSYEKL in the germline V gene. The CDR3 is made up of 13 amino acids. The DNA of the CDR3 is TGCGCCAGTAGGGGGACAGGGGCCTACGAGCAGTACTTC. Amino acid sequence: CASRGTGAYEQYF.

The CDR3: CASSWRLAGGPVVNEQFF. The CDR3 bases are TGTGCCAGCAGCTGGAGACTAGCGGGGGGGCCTGTAGTAAATGAGCAGTTCTTC. V and J are TRBV7-2 and TRBJ2-1; TRBD2 matches 14 bases. Germline trimming cut 4 bases from V and 7 bases from J; bases unmatched to any gene: 12. CDR3 length: 18 amino acids. The germline CDR1 and CDR2 sequences are SGHTA and FQGNSA.

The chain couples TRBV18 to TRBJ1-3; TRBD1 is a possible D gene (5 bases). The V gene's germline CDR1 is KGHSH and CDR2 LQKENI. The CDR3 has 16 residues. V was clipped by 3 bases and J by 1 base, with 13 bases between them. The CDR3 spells CASSPVQGTSGNTIYF. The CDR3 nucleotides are TGTGCCAGCTCACCGGTCCAGGGAACTTCTGGAAACACCATATATTTT. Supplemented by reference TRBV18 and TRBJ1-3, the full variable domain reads NAGVMQNPRHLVRRRGQEARLRCSPMKGHSHVYWYRQLPEEGLKFMVYLQKENIIDESGMPKERFSAEFPKEGPSILRIQQVVRGDSAAYFCASSPVQGTSGNTIYFGEGSWLTVV.

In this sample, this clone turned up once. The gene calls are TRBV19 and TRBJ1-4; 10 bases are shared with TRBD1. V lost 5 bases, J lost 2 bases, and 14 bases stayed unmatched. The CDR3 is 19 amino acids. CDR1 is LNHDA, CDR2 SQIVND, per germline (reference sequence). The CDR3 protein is CASSLKRQDRGWTNEKLFF. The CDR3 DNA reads TGTGCCAGTAGTTTGAAGAGACAGGACAGGGGGTGGACTAATGAAAAACTGTTTTTT.

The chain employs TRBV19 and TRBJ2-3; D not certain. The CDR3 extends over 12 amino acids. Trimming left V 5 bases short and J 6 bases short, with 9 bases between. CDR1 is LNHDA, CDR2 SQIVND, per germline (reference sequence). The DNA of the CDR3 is TGTGCCAGTAGTTATTTGAGGGATACGCAGTATTTT. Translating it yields CASSYLRDTQYF.

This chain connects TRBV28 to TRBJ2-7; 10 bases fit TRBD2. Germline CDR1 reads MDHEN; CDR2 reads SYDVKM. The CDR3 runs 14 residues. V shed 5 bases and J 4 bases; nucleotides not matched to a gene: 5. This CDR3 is CASSRLAGVYEQYF. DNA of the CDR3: TGTGCCAGCAGTAGGCTAGCGGGGGTTTACGAGCAGTACTTC.

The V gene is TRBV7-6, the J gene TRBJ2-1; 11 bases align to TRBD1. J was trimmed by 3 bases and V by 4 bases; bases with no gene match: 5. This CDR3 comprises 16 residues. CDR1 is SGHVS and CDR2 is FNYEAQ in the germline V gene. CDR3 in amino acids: CASSYTGTGGYNEQFF. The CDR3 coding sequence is TGTGCCAGCAGCTATACCGGGACAGGGGGCTACAATGAGCAGTTCTTC.